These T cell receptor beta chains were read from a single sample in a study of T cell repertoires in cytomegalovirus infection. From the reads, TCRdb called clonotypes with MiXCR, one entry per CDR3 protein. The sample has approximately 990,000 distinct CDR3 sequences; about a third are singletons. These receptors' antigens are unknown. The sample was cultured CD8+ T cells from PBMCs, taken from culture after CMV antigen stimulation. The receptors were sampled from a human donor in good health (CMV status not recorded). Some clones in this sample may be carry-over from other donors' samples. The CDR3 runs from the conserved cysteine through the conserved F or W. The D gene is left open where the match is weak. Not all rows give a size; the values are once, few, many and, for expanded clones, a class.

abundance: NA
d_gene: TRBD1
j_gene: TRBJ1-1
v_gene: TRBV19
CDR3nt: TGTGCCAGTATGCCCGGGACAGCCACCTCAACTGAAGCTTTCTTT
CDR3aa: CASMPGTATSTEAFF

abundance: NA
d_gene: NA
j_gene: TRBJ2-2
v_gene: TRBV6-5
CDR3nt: TGTGCCAGCAGCCCCGGGGTGAGAAGGAACACCGGGGAGCTGTTTTTT
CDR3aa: CASSPGVRRNTGELFF

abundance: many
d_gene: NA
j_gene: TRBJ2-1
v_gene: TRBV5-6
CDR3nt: TGTGCCAGCAGCTTTGGCAGGCCCACGGATGAGCAGTTCTTC
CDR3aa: CASSFGRPTDEQFF

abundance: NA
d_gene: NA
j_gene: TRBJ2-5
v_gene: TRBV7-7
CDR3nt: TGTGCTAGCAGCTCGGACCCTAGGGAGACCCAGTACTTC
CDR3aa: CASSSDPRETQYF

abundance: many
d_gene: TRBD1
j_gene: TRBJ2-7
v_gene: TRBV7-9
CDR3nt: TGTGCCAGCAGCAACCGACAGGGGCCCTCCTACGAGCAGTACTTC
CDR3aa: CASSNRQGPSYEQYF

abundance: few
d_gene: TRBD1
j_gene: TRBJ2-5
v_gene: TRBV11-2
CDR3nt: TGTGCCAGCAGCTCCTCCGGGACAGGGGGCATAGAGACCCAGTACTTC
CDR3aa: CASSSSGTGGIETQYF

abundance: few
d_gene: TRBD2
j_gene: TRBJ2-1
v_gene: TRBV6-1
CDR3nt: TGTGCCAGCACCATTACCCTAGCGGGGGGGGGCAATGAGCAGTTCTTC
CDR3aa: CASTITLAGGGNEQFF

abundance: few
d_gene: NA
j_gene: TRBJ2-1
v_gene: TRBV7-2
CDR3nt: TGTGCCAGCAGCTTAGAAATTGGGTACAATGAGCAGTTCTTC
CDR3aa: CASSLEIGYNEQFF

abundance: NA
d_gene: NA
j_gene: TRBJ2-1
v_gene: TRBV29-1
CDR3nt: TGCAGCGGTGGCAACTCCGGGGCCAATGAGCAGTTCTTC
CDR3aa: CSGGNSGANEQFF

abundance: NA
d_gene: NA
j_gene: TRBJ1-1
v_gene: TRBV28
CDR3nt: TGTGCCAGCAGTTTGAGGGGCTTCAACACTGAAGCTTTCTTT
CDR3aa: CASSLRGFNTEAFF

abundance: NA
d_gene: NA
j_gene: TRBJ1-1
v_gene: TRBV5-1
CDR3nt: TGCGCCAGCAGGCCACAGCAGAACACTGAAGCTTTCTTT
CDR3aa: CASRPQQNTEAFF

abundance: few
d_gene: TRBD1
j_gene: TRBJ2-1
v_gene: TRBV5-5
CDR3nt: TGTGCCAGCAGCTTGGCCTCGGGGACAGGGAAGGCTTCTGAGCAGTTCTTC
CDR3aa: CASSLASGTGKASEQFF

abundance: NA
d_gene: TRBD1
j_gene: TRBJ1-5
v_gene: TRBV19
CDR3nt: TGTGCCAGTAGTATCCCTCTTGGACAGGGGGATCAGCCCCAGCATTTT
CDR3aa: CASSIPLGQGDQPQHF

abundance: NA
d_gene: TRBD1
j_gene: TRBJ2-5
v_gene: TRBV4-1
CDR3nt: TGCGCCAGCAGCCAAGAAGGACAGGGAGAGACCCAGTACTTC
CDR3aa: CASSQEGQGETQYF

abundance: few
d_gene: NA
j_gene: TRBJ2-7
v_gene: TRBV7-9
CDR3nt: TGTGCCAGCAGCCTCGAGGGGGTGGAGGGGGGCTACTCCTACGAGCAGTACTTC
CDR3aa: CASSLEGVEGGYSYEQYF

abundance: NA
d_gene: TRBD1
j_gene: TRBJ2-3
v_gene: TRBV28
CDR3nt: TGTGCCAGCAGACCCGACAGGGTACGGGCAGATACGCAGTATTTT
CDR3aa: CASRPDRVRADTQYF

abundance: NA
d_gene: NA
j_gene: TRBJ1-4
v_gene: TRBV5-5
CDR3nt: TGTGCCAGCAGCTACCGCCCGAGCCTTAATGAAAAACTGTTTTTT
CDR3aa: CASSYRPSLNEKLFF

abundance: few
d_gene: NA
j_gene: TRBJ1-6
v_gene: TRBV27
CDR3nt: TGTGCCAGCAGGGAGTTTGGGAATTCACCCCTCCACTTT
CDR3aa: CASREFGNSPLHF

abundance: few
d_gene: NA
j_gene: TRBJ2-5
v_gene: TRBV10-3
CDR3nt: TGTGCCATCAGTGAGCCGATGTACCAAGAGACCCAGTACTTC
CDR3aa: CAISEPMYQETQYF

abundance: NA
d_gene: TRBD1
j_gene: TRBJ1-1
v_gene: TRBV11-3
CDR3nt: TGTGCCAGCAGCTCCAACCGGGACAGGGGAAAAGCTTTCTTT
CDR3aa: CASSSNRDRGKAFF

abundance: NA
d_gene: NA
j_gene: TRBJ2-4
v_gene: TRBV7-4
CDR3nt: TGTGTCAGCAGCACAGGGCTGTCCAAAAACATTCAGTACTTC
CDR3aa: CVSSTGLSKNIQYF

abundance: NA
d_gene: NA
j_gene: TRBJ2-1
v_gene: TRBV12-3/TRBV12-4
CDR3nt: TGTGCCAGCAGTTTGACAGCCCCTGGCAATGAGCAGTTCTTC
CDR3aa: CASSLTAPGNEQFF

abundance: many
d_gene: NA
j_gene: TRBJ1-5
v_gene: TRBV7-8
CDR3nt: TGTGCCAGCAGCTTAGTAGGCGCAGGGCCAAATCAGCCCCAGCATTTT
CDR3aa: CASSLVGAGPNQPQHF

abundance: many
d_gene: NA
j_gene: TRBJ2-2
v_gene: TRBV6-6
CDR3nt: TGTGCCAGTTTGGGGGCGCGGGCCACAATGTTTTTT
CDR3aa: CASLGARATMFF

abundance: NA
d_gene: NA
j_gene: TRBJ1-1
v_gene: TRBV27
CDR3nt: TGTGCCAGCAGTTTCTCTGGGAGGGTCGGCACTGAAGCTTTCTTT
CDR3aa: CASSFSGRVGTEAFF

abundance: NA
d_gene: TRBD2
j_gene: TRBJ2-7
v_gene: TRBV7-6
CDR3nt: TGTGCCAGCAGCCTGGGACTAGCGGGGGACGAAAGCTACGAGCAGTACTTC
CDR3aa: CASSLGLAGDESYEQYF

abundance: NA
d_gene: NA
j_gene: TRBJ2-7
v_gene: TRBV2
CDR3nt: TGTGCCAGCAGTGAGGTTAAAAGCTCCTACGAGCAGTACTTC
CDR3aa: CASSEVKSSYEQYF